The rows below give T cell receptor beta chains drawn from one sample of a study of cytomegalovirus exposure and HLA in healthy donors. Clones were read by immunoSEQ multiplex PCR, and TCRdb kept only the in-frame ones, dropping some. This sample has approximately 150,000 clones, with around three quarters found just once. Sequences were obtained from PBMCs. The receptors stem from a woman in her twenties or thirties in good health and CMV-seronegative. The CDR3 runs from the conserved cysteine through the conserved F or W. Fields, in order: D gene, clone size, J gene, V gene, CDR3 protein, CDR3 DNA. A D gene is named only where the DNA matches it firmly. Where a row states a size, it is once, few, many or the class of an expanded clone; other rows omit it.

NA | once | TRBJ1-5 | TRBV6-5 | CASSYSTSGGNQPQHF | TGTGCCAGCAGTTACTCGACCTCCGGGGGGAATCAGCCCCAGCATTTT
TRBD1 | NA | TRBJ2-6 | TRBV15 | CATSRDHPGTGNPWANVLTF | TGTGCCACCAGCAGAGATCACCCCGGGACAGGGAATCCTTGGGCCAACGTCCTGACTTTC
TRBD2 | NA | TRBJ2-7 | TRBV18 | CASSSAGGSSSYEQYF | TGTGCCAGCTCATCAGCGGGGGGATCAAGCTCCTACGAGCAGTACTTC
NA | NA | TRBJ2-7 | TRBV4-3 | CASSQDLISYEQYF | TGCGCCAGCAGCCAAGATCTTATATCCTACGAGCAGTACTTC
TRBD2 | NA | TRBJ2-1 | TRBV4-1 | CASSQEQLAGEQFF | TGCGCCAGCAGCCAAGAACAACTAGCGGGTGAGCAGTTCTTC
NA | few | TRBJ1-1 | TRBV4-2 | CASSQGGSGAEAFF | TGTGCCAGCAGCCAAGGGGGAAGCGGGGCTGAAGCTTTCTTT
TRBD2 | NA | TRBJ2-1 | TRBV7-3 | CASSPRGTSGRGEQFF | TGTGCCAGCAGCCCCAGGGGGACTAGCGGGAGAGGTGAGCAGTTCTTC
NA | NA | TRBJ1-1 | TRBV7-2 | CASSLARTTMNTEAFF | TGTGCCAGCAGCTTAGCCAGGACGACTATGAACACTGAAGCTTTCTTT
TRBD2 | NA | TRBJ2-3 | TRBV28 | CAISSGSTDTQYF | TGTGCCATCTCTAGCGGGTCGACAGATACGCAGTATTTT
NA | NA | TRBJ1-6 | TRBV30 | CAWSVTSSYNSPLHF | TGTGCCTGGAGTGTAACCAGCTCCTATAATTCACCCCTCCACTTT
NA | NA | TRBJ1-4 | TRBV30 | CAWSAIDGGMFF | TGTGCCTGGAGTGCCATAGATGGGGGGATGTTTTTT
NA | many | TRBJ1-1 | TRBV7-6 | CASSRKGGFGRGNTEAFF | TGTGCCAGCAGCCGAAAGGGCGGCTTTGGGAGGGGGAACACTGAAGCTTTCTTT
TRBD1 | NA | TRBJ1-6 | TRBV7-9 | CASSAQGAQGPLHF | TGTGCCAGCAGCGCACAGGGGGCGCAGGGACCCCTCCACTTT
NA | NA | TRBJ1-2 | TRBV5-6 | CASSSVWTETRGYTF | TGTGCCAGCAGCTCAGTCTGGACCGAGACTAGGGGCTACACCTTC
NA | NA | TRBJ2-3 | TRBV4-1 | CASSQNQGTPTDTQYF | TGCGCCAGCAGCCAAAATCAGGGGACCCCCACAGATACGCAGTATTTT
TRBD2 | NA | TRBJ2-7 | TRBV4-2 | CASSQVLAGDPYEQYF | TGTGCCAGCAGCCAAGTCCTCGCGGGAGATCCCTACGAGCAGTACTTC
NA | NA | TRBJ1-2 | TRBV2 | CASSEPTGDNYGYTF | TGTGCCAGCAGTGAACCGACAGGCGACAACTATGGCTACACCTTC
NA | few | TRBJ2-7 | TRBV7-9 | CASSLGPEQYF | TGTGCCAGCAGCTTGGGCCCGGAGCAGTACTTC
NA | once | TRBJ1-5 | TRBV27 | CASGPLRGTTSDEGNQPQHF | TGTGCCAGCGGCCCGTTGCGGGGCACAACGAGCGACGAAGGCAATCAGCCCCAGCATTTT
NA | NA | TRBJ1-1 | TRBV6-4 | CASSHGGGAEAFF | TGTGCCAGCAGTCACGGGGGGGGAGCTGAAGCTTTCTTT
TRBD1 | few | TRBJ1-2 | TRBV28 | CASIKQGAIYGYTF | TGTGCCAGCATAAAACAGGGGGCTATCTATGGCTACACCTTC
TRBD1 | NA | TRBJ2-3 | TRBV5-1 | CASSLGRTGLSDTQYF | TGCGCCAGCAGCTTGGGGCGGACAGGGTTATCGGATACGCAGTATTTT
TRBD1 | NA | TRBJ1-2 | TRBV29-1 | CSVEAGGGYGYTF | TGCAGCGTTGAAGCAGGGGGAGGCTATGGCTACACCTTC
TRBD1 | NA | TRBJ1-1 | TRBV5-4 | CASSLQGREAEAFF | TGTGCCAGCAGCCTACAGGGGAGAGAGGCTGAAGCTTTCTTT
TRBD2 | once | TRBJ2-5 | TRBV28 | CASLTPGLEETQYF | TGTGCCAGCCTTACGCCGGGACTAGAAGAGACCCAGTACTTC
TRBD2 | NA | TRBJ2-7 | TRBV5-1 | CASSSTSGRLEQYF | TGCGCCAGCAGCTCCACTAGCGGGAGACTCGAGCAGTACTTC
TRBD1 | NA | TRBJ2-7 | TRBV6-5 | CASRPRTGASDEQYF | TGTGCCAGCAGACCCCGGACAGGGGCCTCGGACGAGCAGTACTTC
NA | NA | TRBJ2-7 | TRBV4-2 | CASSMFTVRREQYF | TGTGCCAGCAGCATGTTTACAGTCCGTCGGGAGCAGTACTTC
NA | NA | TRBJ1-3 | TRBV30 | CAWSVLTGNTIYF | TGTGCCTGGAGTGTACTCACCGGAAACACCATATATTTT
NA | NA | TRBJ2-1 | TRBV28 | CASSLFLVGVRDEQFF | TGTGCCAGCAGTTTATTTCTAGTCGGGGTAAGGGATGAGCAGTTCTTC
NA | NA | TRBJ1-4 | TRBV14 | CASSQVFQHGMGSEKLFF | TGTGCCAGCAGCCAAGTTTTTCAACACGGGATGGGGAGTGAAAAACTGTTTTTT
NA | NA | TRBJ1-2 | TRBV29-1 | CSVDTSYGYTF | TGCAGCGTTGATACAAGCTATGGCTACACCTTC
NA | NA | TRBJ1-2 | TRBV19 | CASSIDLTAGDRYGYTF | TGTGCCAGTAGTATAGATTTAACAGCCGGCGATCGCTATGGCTACACCTTC
NA | NA | TRBJ2-5 | TRBV30 | CAWTTGVGETQYF | TGTGCCTGGACCACAGGAGTCGGGGAGACCCAGTACTTC
NA | NA | TRBJ2-1 | TRBV11-3 | CASSLGAGAYNEQFF | TGTGCCAGCAGCTTAGGCGCGGGGGCATACAATGAGCAGTTCTTC
TRBD2 | NA | TRBJ2-7 | TRBV19 | CASSIDMTSGTYEQYF | TGTGCCAGTAGTATAGACATGACTAGCGGGACCTACGAGCAGTACTTC
NA | NA | TRBJ2-3 | TRBV5-1 | CASSLNGIASTDTQYF | TGCGCCAGCAGCTTGAATGGCATTGCTAGCACAGATACGCAGTATTTT
TRBD2 | NA | TRBJ2-5 | TRBV19 | CASSSSSGSGETQYF | TGTGCCAGTAGTTCTTCTAGCGGGAGTGGAGAGACCCAGTACTTC
NA | NA | TRBJ1-1 | TRBV30 | CAWSVRRGRGDTEAFF | TGTGCCTGGAGTGTACGGCGGGGGCGGGGGGACACTGAAGCTTTCTTT
TRBD1 | NA | TRBJ1-2 | TRBV5-8 | CASSLGQGAFRYTF | TGTGCCAGCAGCTTGGGACAGGGAGCTTTTCGCTACACCTTC
NA | NA | TRBJ2-2 | TRBV9 | CASSERRGVNTGELFF | TGTGCCAGCAGCGAAAGAAGAGGTGTGAACACCGGGGAGCTGTTTTTT
NA | NA | TRBJ2-3 | TRBV27 | CASSLEGLGTDTQYF | TGTGCCAGCAGTTTAGAGGGCCTCGGCACAGATACGCAGTATTTT
NA | NA | TRBJ1-3 | TRBV14 | CASSPDSGFRNTIYF | TGTGCCAGCAGCCCCGACAGTGGCTTTAGAAACACCATATATTTT